This T cell receptor beta chain appears in the sequencing data of a study of T cells in women clearing cervical HPV infection. Study as a whole: Women with histologically confirmed HPV16-related CIN3 or worse, 2 with invasive cancer, served as cases. Case blood was drawn when the lesion was first found; control blood after infection became undetectable.

Study conclusions and caveats: Cases carried less TRBV6-7 than controls: about 0.1% versus 0.15%.

CDR3 length: 15 amino acids. The junction had 9 bases not matched to a gene; V was cut back by 5 bases and J by 6 bases. The germline V gene encodes CDR1 KGHSH and CDR2 LQKENI. Measured with immunoSEQ multiplex PCR; TCRdb has only the in-frame clones, and not every one. Here the sample table reports about 22,000 clones. Notes on this clone: Its antigen is unknown. The CDR3 end falls 3 residues outside the read, so it is completed with the germline J gene.

The specimen sequenced was blood buffy coat. The V and J genes are TRBV18 and TRBJ2-7; 11 bases are a match to TRBD1. This TCR came from a woman aged 18 to 75 with a cervical HPV16 infection that either progressed to CIN3+ or cleared (not recorded which). This CDR3 reads CASSSRDRGSREQYF. CDR3 DNA (partial): TGTGCCAGCTCAAGCCGGGACAGGGGGTCTCGCGAG. Full variable domain (missing parts from reference TRBV18 and TRBJ2-7): NAGVMQNPRHLVRRRGQEARLRCSPMKGHSHVYWYRQLPEEGLKFMVYLQKENIIDESGMPKERFSAEFPKEGPSILRIQQVVRGDSAAYFCASSSRDRGSREQYFGPGTRLTVT.